This T cell receptor (beta chain) is drawn from a study of CD8 T cells in Susac syndrome. An input of about 0.5 to 1 ug of RNA was subjected to reverse transcription using random hexamers. TCRdb passed the immunoSEQ multiplex PCR reads through MiXCR, listing each CDR3 protein once. The sample comprises 150,000 to 200,000 distinct CDR3 sequences, approximately 94% of which are singletons, and 0.1% to 0.13% rests with the top ten. The CDR3 loop spans 18 amino acids. The V and J ends lost 2 bases and 8 bases respectively, with 25 bases between them. The germline V gene has CDR1 DFQATT and CDR2 SNEGSKA (reference sequence).

Sample: CD4+ T cells from PBMCs. V and J are TRBV20-1 and TRBJ1-6; tentative D call: TRBD1 (5 bases). This sequence originates from a human donor with Susac syndrome. CDR3 residues: CSARPTIQGPPGHSPLHF. The CDR3 DNA reads TGCAGTGCTAGACCAACTATCCAGGGACCTCCAGGTCATTCACCCCTCCACTTT.